This T cell receptor beta chain was captured by sequencing in a study of T-cell reconstitution after alpha-beta-depleted transplantation in children. For TCRbeta, the library was prepared with unique molecular identifiers. TCRdb ran MiXCR on the PCR reads and lists one entry per CDR3 protein. The sample shows around 670,000 distinct CDR3 sequences, about an eighth of them seen only once. The CDR3 spans 17 residues. Germline V gene data show CDR1 as LGHDT and CDR2 as YNNKEL (reference sequence). Germline trimming cut 1 base from V and 0 bases from J; bases unmatched to any gene: 7. Worth noting for this clonotype: Antigen unknown.

Study-wide findings and caveats: T-cell counts and diversity at one year following transplant were attributed mainly to newly produced T cells. As was reported, about two months after transplant, alpha-beta T cells came from several hundred expanded graft clones.

The TCR originated in a girl aged 2 to 9 with congenital amegakaryocytic thrombocytopenia, due to receive a stem cell transplant. The source was PBMCs, collected before TCRalphabeta/CD19-depleted stem cell transplant. The chain employs TRBV3-1 and TRBJ2-5, with 8 bases lining up with TRBD2. CDR3 residues: CASSQALADGYQETQYF. The DNA of the CDR3 is TGTGCCAGCAGCCAAGCACTAGCGGACGGGTACCAAGAGACCCAGTACTTC.